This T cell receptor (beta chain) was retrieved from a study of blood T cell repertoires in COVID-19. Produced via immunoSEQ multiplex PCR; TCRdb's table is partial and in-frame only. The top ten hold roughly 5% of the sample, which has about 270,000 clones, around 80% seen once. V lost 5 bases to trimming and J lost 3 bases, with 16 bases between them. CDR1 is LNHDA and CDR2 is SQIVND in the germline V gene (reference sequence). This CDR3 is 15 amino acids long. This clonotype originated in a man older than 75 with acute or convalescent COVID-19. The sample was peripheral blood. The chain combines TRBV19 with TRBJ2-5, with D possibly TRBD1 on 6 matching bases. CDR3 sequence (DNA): TGTGCCAGTAGTCCACAACTACAGGGAAAAGAGACCCAGTACTTC. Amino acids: CASSPQLQGKETQYF. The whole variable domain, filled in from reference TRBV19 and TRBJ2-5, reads DGGITQSPKYLFRKEGQNVTLSCEQNLNHDAMYWYRQDPGQGLRLIYYSQIVNDFQKGDIAEGYSVSREKKESFPLTVTSAQKNPTAFYLCASSPQLQGKETQYFGPGTRLLVL.